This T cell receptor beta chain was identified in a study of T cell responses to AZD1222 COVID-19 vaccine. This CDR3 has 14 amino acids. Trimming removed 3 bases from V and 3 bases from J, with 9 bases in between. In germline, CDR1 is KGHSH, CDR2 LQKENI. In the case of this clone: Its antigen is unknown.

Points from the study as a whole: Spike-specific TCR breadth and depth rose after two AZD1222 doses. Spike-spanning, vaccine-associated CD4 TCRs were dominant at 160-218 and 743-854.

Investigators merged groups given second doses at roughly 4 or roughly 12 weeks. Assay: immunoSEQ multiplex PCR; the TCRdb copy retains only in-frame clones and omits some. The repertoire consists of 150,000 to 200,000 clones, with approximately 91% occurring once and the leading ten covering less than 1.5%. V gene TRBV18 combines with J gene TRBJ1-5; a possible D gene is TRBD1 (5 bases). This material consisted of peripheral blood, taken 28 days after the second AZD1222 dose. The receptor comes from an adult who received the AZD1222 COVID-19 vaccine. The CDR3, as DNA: TGTGCCAGCTCACCTATGGGGGACAATCAGCCCCAGCATTTT. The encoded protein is CASSPMGDNQPQHF.